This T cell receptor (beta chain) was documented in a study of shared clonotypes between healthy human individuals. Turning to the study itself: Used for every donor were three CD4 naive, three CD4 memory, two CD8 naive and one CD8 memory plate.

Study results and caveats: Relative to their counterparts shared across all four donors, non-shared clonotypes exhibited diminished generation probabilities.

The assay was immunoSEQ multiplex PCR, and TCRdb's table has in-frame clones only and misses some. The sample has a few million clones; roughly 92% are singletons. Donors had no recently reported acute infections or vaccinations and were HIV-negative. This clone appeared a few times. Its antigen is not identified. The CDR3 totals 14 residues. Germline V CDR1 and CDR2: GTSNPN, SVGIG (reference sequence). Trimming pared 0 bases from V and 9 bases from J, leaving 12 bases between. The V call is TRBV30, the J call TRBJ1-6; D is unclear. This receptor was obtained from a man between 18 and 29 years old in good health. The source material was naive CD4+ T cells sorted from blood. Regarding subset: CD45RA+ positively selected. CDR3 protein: CAWSVSGDGSPLHF. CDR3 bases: TGTGCCTGGAGTGTATCTGGGGATGGTTCACCCCTCCACTTT. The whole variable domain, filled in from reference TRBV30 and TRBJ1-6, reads SQTIHQWPATLVQPVGSPLSLECTVEGTSNPNLYWYRQAAGRGLQLLFYSVGIGQISSEVPQNLSASRPQDRQFILSSKKLLLSDSGFYLCAWSVSGDGSPLHFGNGTRLTVT.